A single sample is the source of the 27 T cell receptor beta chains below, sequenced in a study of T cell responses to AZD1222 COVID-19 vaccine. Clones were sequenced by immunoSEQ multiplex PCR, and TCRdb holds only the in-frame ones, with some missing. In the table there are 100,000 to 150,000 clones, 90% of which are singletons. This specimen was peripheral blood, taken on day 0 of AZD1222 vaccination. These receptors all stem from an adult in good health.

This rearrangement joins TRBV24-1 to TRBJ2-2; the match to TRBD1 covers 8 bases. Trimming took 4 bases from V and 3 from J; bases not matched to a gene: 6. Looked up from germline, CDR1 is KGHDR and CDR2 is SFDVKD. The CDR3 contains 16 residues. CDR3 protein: CATSDTDRDYTGELFF. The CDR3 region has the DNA TGTGCCACCAGTGACACGGACAGGGATTACACCGGGGAGCTGTTTTTT.

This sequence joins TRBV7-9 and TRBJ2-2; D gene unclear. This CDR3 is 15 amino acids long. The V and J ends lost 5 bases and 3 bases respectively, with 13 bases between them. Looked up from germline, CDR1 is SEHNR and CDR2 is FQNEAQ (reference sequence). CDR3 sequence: CASSRPTLDTGELFF. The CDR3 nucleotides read TGTGCCAGCAGCCGACCTACCCTAGACACCGGGGAGCTGTTTTTT.

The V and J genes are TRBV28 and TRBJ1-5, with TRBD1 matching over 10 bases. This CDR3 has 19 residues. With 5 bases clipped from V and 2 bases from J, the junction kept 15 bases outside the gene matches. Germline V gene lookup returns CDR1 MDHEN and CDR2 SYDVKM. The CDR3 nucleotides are TGTGCCAGCAGTCGCAGCCGGGACAGGGGAAATATGGGCAATCAGCCCCAGCATTTT. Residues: CASSRSRDRGNMGNQPQHF.

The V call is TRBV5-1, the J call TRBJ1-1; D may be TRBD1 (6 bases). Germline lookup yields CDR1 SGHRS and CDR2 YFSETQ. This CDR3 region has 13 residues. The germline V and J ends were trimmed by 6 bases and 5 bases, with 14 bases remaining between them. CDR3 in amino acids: CASKNRDLTEAFF. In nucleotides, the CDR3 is TGCGCCAGCAAAAACAGGGATCTGACTGAAGCTTTCTTT.

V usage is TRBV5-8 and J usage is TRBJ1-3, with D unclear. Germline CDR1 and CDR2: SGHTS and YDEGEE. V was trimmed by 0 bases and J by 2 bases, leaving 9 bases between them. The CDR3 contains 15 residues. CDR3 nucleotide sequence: TGTGCCAGCAGCTTGGTCATGCTGACTGGAAACACCATATATTTT. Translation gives CASSLVMLTGNTIYF.

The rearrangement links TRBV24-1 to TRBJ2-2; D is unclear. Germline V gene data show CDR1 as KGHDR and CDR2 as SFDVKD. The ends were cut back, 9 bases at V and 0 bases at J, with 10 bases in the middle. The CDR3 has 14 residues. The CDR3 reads CATRTASNTGELFF. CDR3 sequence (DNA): TGTGCCACCCGGACGGCTTCGAACACCGGGGAGCTGTTTTTT.

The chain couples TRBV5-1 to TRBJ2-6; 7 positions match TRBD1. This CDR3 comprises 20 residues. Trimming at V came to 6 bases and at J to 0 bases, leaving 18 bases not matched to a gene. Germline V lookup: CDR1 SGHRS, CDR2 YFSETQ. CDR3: CASTIGQASFSPSGANVLTF. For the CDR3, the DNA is TGCGCCAGCACTATTGGACAGGCCTCATTCTCCCCCTCTGGGGCCAACGTCCTGACTTTC.

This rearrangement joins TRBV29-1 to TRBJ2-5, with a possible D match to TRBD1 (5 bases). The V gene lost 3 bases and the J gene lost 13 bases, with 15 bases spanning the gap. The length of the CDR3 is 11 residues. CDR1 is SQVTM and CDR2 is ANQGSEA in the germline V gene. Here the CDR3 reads CSVDRAPYRYF. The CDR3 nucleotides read TGCAGCGTTGACAGGGCTCCCTATCGGTACTTC.

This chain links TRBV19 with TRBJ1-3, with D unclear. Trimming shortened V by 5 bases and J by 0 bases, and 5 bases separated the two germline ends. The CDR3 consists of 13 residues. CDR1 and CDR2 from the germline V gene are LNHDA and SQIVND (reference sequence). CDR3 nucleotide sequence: TGTGCCAGTAGTCCAAGCTCTGGAAACACCATATATTTT. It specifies CASSPSSGNTIYF. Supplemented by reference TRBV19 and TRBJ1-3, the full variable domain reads DGGITQSPKYLFRKEGQNVTLSCEQNLNHDAMYWYRQDPGQGLRLIYYSQIVNDFQKGDIAEGYSVSREKKESFPLTVTSAQKNPTAFYLCASSPSSGNTIYFGEGSWLTVV.

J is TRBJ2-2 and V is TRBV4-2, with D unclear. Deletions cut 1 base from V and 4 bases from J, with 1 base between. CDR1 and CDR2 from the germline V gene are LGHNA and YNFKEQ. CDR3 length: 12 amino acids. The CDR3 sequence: CASSQATGELFF. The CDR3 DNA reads TGTGCCAGCAGCCAAGCCACCGGGGAGCTGTTTTTT.

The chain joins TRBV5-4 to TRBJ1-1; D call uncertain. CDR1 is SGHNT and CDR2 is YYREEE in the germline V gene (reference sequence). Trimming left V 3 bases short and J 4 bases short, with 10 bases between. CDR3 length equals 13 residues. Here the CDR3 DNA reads TGTGCCAGCAGCTGGGTGGAGGGCACTGAAGCTTTCTTT. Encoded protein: CASSWVEGTEAFF.

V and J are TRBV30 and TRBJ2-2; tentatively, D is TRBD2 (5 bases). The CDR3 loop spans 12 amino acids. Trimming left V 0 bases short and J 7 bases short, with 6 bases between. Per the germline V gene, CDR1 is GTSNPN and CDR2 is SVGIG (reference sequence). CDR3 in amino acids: CAWSVAVGELFF. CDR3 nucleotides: TGTGCCTGGAGTGTAGCGGTCGGGGAGCTGTTTTTT.

The CDR3 DNA reads TGCAGCGTTTCGCAGGGGACCTACGAGCAGTACTTC. Protein product: CSVSQGTYEQYF. This chain uses TRBV29-1 with TRBJ2-7; perhaps TRBD1 as D (6 bases). Germline-derived CDR1 and CDR2 are SQVTM and ANQGSEA. This CDR3 contains 12 residues. V was clipped by 5 bases and J by 2 bases, with 10 bases between them.

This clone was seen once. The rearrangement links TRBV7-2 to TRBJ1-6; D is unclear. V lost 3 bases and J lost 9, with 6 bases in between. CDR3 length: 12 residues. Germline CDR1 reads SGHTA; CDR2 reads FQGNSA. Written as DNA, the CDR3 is TGTGCCAGCAGCTTGGGGATTTCACCCCTCCACTTT. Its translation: CASSLGISPLHF. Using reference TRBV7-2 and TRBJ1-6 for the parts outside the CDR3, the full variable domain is GAGVSQSPSNKVTEKGKDVELRCDPISGHTALYWYRQSLGQGLEFLIYFQGNSAPDKSGLPSDRFSAERTGGSVSTLTIQRTQQEDSAVYLCASSLGISPLHFGNGTRLTVT.

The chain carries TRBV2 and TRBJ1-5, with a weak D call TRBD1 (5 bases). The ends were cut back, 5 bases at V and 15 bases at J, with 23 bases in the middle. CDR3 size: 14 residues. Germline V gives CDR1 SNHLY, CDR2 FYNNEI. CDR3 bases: TGTGCCAGCAGTCAAGAGGGAGGGAGGGGACTGGTGCATTTT. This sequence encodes CASSQEGGRGLVHF.

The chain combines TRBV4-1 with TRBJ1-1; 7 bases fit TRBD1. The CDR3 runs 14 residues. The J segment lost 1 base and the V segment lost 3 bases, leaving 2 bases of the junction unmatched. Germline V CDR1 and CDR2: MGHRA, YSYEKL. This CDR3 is CASSHRQGNTEAFF. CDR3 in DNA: TGCGCCAGCAGCCATCGACAGGGGAACACTGAAGCTTTCTTT.

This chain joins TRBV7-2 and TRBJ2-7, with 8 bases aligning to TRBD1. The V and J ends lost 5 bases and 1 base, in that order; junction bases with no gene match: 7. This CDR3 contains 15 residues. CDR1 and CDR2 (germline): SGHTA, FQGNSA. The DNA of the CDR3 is TGTGCCAGCAGCCCGACAGGGGCCTCATCCTACGAGCAGTACTTC. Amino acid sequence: CASSPTGASSYEQYF.

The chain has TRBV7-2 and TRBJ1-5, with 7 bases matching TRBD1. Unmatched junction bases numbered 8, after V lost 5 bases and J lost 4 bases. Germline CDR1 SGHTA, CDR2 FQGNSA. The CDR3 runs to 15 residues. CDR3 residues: CASSEGTAGNQPQHF. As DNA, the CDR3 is TGTGCCAGCAGCGAAGGGACAGCGGGTAATCAGCCCCAGCATTTT.

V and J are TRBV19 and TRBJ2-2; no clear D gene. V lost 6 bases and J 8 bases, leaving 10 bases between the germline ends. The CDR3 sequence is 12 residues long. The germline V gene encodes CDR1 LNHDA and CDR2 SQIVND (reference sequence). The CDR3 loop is CASRWFWGELFF. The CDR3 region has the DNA TGTGCCAGTAGATGGTTTTGGGGGGAGCTGTTTTTT.

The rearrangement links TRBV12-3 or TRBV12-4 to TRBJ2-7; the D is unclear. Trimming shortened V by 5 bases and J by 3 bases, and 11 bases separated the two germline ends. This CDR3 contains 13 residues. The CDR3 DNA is TGTGCCAGCAGTCCTAATCTGGACTACGAGCAGTACTTC. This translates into CASSPNLDYEQYF.

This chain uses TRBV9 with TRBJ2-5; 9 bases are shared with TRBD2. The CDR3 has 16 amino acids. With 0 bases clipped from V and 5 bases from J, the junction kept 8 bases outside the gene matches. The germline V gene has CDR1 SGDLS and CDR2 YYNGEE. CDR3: CASSVGKRGVRETQYF. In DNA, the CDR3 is TGTGCCAGCAGCGTAGGAAAGCGGGGGGTCCGGGAGACCCAGTACTTC.

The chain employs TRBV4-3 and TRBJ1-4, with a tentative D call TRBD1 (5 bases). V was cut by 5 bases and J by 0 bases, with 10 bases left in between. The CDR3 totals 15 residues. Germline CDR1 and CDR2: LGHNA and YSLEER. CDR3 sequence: CASSTRQSTNEKLFF. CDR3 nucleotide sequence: TGCGCCAGCAGCACCCGACAGTCAACTAATGAAAAACTGTTTTTT.

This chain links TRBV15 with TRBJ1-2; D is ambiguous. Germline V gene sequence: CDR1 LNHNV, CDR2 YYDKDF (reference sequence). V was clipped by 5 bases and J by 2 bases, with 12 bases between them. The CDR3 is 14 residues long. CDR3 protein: CATSRGESNYGYTF. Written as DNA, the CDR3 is TGTGCCACCAGCCGGGGTGAGTCGAACTATGGCTACACCTTC. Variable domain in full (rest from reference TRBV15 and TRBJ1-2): DAMVIQNPRYQVTQFGKPVTLSCSQTLNHNVMYWYQQKSSQAPKLLFHYYDKDFNNEADTPDNFQSRRPNTSFCFLDIRSPGLGDTAMYLCATSRGESNYGYTFGSGTRLTVV.

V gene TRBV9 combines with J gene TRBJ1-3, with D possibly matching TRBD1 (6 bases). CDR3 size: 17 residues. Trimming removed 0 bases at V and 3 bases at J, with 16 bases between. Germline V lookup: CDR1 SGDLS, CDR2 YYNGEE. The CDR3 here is CASSVDGQTIFGNTIYF. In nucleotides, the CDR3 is TGTGCCAGCAGCGTAGACGGACAGACAATCTTTGGAAACACCATATATTTT.

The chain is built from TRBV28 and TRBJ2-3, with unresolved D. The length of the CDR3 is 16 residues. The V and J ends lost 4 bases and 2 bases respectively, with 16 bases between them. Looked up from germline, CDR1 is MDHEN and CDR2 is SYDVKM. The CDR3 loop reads CASSWGKTEATDTQYF. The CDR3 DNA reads TGTGCCAGCAGTTGGGGAAAAACCGAAGCCACAGATACGCAGTATTTT.

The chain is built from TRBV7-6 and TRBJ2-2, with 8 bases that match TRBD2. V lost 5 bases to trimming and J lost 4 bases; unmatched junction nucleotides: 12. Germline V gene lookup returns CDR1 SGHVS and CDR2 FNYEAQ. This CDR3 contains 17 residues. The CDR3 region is CASSRVVAGGGTGELFF. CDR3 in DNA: TGTGCCAGCAGCCGTGTCGTAGCCGGGGGGGGCACCGGGGAGCTGTTTTTT.

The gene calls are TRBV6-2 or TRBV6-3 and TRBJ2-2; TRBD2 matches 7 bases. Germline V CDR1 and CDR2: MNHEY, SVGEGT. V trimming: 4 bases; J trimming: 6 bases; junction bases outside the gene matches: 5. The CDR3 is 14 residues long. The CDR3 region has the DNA TGTGCCAGCAGTTTAGCGGGCTCCCCCGGGGAGCTGTTTTTT. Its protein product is CASSLAGSPGELFF.